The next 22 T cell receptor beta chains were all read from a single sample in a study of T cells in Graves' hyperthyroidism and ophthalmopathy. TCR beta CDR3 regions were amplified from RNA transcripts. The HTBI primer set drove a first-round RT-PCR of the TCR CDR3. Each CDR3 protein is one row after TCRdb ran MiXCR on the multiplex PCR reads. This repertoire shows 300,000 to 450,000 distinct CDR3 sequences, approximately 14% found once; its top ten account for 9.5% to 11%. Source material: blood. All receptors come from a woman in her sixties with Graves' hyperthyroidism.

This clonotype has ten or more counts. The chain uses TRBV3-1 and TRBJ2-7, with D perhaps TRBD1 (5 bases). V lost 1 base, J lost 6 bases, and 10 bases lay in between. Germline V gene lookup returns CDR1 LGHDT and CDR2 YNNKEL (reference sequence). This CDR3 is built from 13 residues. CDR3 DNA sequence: TGTGCCAGCAGCCAAGTGGCCACAGGCGAGCAGTACTTC. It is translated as CASSQVATGEQYF.

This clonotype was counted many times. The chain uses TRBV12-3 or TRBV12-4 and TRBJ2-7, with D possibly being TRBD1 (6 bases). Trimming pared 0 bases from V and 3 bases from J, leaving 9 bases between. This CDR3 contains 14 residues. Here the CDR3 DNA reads TGTGCCAGCAGTTTAGCAGGGGGAATCTACGAGCAGTACTTC. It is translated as CASSLAGGIYEQYF.

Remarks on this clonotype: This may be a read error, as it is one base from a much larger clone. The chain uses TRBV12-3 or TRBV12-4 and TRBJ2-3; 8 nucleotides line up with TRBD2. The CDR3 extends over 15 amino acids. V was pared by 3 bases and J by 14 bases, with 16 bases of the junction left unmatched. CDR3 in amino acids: CASSLAGGSQKRRYF. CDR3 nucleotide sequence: TGTGCCAGCAGTTTGGCGGGAGGCTCGCAGAAGAGGCGGTATTTT.

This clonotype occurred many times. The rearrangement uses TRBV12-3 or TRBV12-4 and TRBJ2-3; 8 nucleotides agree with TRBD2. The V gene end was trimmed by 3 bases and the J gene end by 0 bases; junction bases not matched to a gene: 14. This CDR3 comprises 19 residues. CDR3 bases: TGTGCCAGCAGTTTTGAACCGGGACTAGGGGGGGTTAGCACAGATACGCAGTATTTT. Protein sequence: CASSFEPGLGGVSTDTQYF.

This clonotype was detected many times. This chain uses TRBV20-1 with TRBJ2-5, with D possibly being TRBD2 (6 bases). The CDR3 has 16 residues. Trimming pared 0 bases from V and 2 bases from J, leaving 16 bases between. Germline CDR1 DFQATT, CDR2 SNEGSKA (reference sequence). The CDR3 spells CSAREQGTFPQETQYF. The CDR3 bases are TGCAGTGCTAGAGAACAAGGGACTTTTCCACAAGAGACCCAGTACTTC.

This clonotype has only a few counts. The DNA for the CDR3 is TGTGCCACCAGTGATGTGGGGGGTCCTAATGAAAAACTGTTTTTT. It specifies CATSDVGGPNEKLFF. The V gene is TRBV24-1, the J gene TRBJ1-4, with a tentative D call TRBD1 (5 bases). Germline V gives CDR1 KGHDR, CDR2 SFDVKD. The CDR3 is 15 amino acids. V lost 3 bases and J 3 bases, leaving 10 bases between the germline ends.

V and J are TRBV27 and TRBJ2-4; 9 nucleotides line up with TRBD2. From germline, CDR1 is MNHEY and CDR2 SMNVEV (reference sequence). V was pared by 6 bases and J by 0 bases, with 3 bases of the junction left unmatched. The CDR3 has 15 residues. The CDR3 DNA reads TGTGCCAGCAGCCCACTAGCGGGAGCCAAAAACATTCAGTACTTC. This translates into CASSPLAGAKNIQYF.

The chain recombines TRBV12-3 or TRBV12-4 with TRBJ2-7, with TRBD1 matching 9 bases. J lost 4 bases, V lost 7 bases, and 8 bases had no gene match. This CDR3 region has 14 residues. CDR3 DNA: TGTGCCAGCACCAAAGACAGGGGGGCATACGAGCAGTACTTC. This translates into CASTKDRGAYEQYF.

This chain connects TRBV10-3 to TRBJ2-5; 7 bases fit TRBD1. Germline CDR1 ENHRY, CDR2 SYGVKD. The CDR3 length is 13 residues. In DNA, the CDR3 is TGTGCTGCCGGGACAGCCCGCTGGGAGACCCAGTACTTC. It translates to CAAGTARWETQYF.

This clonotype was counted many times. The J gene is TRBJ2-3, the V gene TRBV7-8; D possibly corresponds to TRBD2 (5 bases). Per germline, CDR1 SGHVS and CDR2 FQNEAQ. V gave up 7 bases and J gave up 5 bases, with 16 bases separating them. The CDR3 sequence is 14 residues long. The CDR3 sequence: CASIDPDGEDTQYF. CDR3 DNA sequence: TGTGCCAGCATAGACCCAGACGGGGAAGATACGCAGTATTTT.

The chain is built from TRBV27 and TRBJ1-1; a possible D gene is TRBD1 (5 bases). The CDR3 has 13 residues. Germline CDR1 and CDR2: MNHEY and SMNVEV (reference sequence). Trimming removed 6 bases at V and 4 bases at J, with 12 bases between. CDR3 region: CASSRTLGTEAFF. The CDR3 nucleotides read TGTGCCAGCAGCCGGACATTAGGCACTGAAGCTTTCTTT.

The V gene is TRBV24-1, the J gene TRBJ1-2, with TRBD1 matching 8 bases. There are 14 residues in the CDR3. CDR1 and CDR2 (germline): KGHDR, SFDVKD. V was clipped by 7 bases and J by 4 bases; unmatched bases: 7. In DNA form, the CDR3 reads TGTGCCACCAGCCGTACCGGGACAGGCTATGGCTACACCTTC. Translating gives CATSRTGTGYGYTF.

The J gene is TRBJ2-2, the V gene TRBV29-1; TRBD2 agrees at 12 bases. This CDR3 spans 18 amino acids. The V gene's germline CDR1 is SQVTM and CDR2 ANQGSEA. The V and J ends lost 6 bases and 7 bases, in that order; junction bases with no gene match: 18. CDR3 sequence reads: CSVQTLAGGLDWGGELFF. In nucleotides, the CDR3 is TGCAGCGTCCAGACACTAGCGGGAGGACTTGACTGGGGCGGGGAGCTGTTTTTT.

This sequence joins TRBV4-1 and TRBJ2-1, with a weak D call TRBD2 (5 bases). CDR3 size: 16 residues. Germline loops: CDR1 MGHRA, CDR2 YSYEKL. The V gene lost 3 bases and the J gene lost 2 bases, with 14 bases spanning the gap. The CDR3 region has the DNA TGCGCCAGCAGCCAGTACGGACTGGGAGCCTACAATGAGCAGTTCTTC. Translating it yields CASSQYGLGAYNEQFF.

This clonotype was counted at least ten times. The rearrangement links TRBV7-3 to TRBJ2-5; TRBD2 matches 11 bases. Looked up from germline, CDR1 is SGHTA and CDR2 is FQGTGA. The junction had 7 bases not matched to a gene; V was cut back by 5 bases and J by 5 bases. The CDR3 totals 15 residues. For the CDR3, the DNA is TGTGCCAGCAGCGCTACGGGACTAGCGGCGGAGACCCAGTACTTC. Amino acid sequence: CASSATGLAAETQYF.

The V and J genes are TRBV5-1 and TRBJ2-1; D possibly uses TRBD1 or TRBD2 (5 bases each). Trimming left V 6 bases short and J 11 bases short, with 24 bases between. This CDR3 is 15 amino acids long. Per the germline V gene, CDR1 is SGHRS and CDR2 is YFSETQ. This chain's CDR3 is CASTLGARSLDKQFF. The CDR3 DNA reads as TGCGCCAGCACCCTCGGGGCTAGAAGTCTAGATAAGCAGTTCTTC.

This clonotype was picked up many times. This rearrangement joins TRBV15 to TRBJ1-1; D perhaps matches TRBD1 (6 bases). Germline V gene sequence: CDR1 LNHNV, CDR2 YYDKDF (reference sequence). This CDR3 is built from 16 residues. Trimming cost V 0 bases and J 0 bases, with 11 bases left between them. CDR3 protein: CATSREGRGLNTEAFF. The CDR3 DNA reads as TGTGCCACCAGCAGAGAGGGCAGGGGACTGAACACTGAAGCTTTCTTT.

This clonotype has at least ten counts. The CDR3: CASSLRDRGQYEQYF. The DNA for the CDR3 is TGTGCCAGCAGCCTCCGGGACAGGGGGCAATACGAGCAGTACTTC. This chain joins TRBV5-8 and TRBJ2-7; 12 bases line up with TRBD1. The trim removed 4 bases at V and 4 bases at J, leaving 6 bases unmatched. Germline-derived CDR1 and CDR2 are SGHTS and YDEGEE. This CDR3 has 15 amino acids.

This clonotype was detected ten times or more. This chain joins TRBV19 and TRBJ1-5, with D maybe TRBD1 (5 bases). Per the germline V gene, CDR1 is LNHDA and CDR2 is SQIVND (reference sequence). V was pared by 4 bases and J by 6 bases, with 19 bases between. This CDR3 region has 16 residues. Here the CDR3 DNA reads TGTGCCAGTAGTACTGCGGGGGGGTCAAGAGTTCAGCCCCAGCATTTT. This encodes CASSTAGGSRVQPQHF.

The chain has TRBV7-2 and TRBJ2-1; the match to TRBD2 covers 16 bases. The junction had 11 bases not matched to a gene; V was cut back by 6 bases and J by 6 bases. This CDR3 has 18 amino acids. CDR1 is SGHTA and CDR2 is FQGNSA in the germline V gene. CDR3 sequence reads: CASRGPKGLAGGLNEQFF. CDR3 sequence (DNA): TGTGCCAGCAGGGGGCCCAAGGGACTAGCGGGAGGGCTCAATGAGCAGTTCTTC.

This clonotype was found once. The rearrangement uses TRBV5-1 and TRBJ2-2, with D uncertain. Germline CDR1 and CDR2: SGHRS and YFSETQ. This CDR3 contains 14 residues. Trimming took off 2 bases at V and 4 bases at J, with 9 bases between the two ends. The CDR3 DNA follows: TGCGCCAGCAGCTTCGGGCAAACCACCGGGGAGCTGTTTTTT. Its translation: CASSFGQTTGELFF.

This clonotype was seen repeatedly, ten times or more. The CDR3 sequence is CASRDTGTSGDYEQYF. The CDR3 region has the DNA TGTGCCAGCAGGGATACCGGGACTAGCGGCGACTACGAGCAGTACTTC. The chain employs TRBV12-3 or TRBV12-4 and TRBJ2-7; TRBD2 matches 11 bases. V was clipped by 6 bases and J by 3 bases; unmatched bases: 10. CDR3 size: 16 residues.